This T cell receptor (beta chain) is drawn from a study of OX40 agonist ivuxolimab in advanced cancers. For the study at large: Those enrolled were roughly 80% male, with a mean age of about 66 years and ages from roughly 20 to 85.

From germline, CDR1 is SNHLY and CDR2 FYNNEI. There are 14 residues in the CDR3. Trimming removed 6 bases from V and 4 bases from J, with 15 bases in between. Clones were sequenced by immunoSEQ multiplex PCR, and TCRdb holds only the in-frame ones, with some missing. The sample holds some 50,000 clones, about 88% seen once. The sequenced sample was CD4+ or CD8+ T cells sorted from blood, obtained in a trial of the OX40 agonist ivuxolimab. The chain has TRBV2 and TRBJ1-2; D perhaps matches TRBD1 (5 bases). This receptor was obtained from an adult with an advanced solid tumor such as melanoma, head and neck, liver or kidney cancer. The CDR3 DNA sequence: TGTGCCAGCAGCGAGGAGGGACGAGGCTATGGCTACACCTTC. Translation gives CASSEEGRGYGYTF. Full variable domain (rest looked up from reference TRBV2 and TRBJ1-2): EPEVTQTPSHQVTQMGQEVILRCVPISNHLYFYWYRQILGQKVEFLVSFYNNEISEKSEIFDDQFSVERPDGSNFTLKIRSTKLEDSAMYFCASSEEGRGYGYTFGSGTRLTVV.